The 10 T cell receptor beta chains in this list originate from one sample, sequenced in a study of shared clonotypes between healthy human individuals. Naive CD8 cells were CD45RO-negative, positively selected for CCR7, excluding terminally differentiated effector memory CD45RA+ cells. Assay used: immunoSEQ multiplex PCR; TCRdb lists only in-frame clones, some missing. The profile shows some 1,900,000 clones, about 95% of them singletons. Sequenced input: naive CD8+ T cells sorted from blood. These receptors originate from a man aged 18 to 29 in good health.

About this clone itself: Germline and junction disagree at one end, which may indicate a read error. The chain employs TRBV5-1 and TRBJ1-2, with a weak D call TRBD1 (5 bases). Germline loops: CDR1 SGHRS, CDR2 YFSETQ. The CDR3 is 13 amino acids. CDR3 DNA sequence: TGCGCCAGCAACTTGGGGGACTACTATGGCTACACCTTC. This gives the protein CASNLGDYYGYTF.

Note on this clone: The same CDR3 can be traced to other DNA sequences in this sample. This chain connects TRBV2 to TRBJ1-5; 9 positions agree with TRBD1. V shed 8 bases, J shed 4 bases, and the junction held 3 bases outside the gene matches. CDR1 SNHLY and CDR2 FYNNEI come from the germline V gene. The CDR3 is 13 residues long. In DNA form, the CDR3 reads TGTGCCAGCGAGGGACAGGGTAATCAGCCCCAGCATTTT. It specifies CASEGQGNQPQHF.

This CDR3 is CASRGFLDEQYF. As DNA, the CDR3 is TGTGCCAGCAGAGGCTTCCTGGACGAGCAGTACTTC. The chain combines TRBV27 with TRBJ2-7; D unclear. V lost 6 bases to trimming and J lost 5 bases, with 11 bases between them. CDR1 and CDR2 (germline): MNHEY, SMNVEV (reference sequence). The CDR3 is 12 amino acids.

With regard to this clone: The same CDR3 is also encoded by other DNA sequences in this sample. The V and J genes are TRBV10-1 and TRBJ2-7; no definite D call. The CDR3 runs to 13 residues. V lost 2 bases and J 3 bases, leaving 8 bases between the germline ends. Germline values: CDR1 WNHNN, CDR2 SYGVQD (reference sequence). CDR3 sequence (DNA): TGCGCCAGCAGTGAGGGGTTAGGCTACGAGCAGTACTTC. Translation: CASSEGLGYEQYF.

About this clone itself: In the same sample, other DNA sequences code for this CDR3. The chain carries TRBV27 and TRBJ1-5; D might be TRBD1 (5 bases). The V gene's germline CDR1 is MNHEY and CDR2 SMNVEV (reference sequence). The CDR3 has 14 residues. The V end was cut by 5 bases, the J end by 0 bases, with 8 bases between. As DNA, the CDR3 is TGTGCCAGCAGTGTCAGGGATAGCAATCAGCCCCAGCATTTT. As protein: CASSVRDSNQPQHF.

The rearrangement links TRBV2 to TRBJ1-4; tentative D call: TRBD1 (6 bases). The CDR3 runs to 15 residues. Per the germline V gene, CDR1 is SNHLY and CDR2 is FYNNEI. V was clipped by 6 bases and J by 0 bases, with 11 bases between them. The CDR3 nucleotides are TGTGCCAGCAGATCAGGGGTTGCAACTAATGAAAAACTGTTTTTT. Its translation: CASRSGVATNEKLFF.

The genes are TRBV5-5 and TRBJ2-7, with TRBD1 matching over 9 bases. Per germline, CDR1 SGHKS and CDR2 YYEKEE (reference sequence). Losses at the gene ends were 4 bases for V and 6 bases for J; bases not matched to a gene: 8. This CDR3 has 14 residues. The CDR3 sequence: CASSIPGQGSEQYF. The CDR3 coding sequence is TGTGCCAGCAGCATACCGGGACAGGGAAGCGAGCAGTACTTC.

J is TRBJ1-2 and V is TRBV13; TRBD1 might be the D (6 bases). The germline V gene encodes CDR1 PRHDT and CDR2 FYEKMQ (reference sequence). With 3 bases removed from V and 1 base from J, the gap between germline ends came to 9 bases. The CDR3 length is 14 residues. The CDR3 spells CASSLHRDNYGYTF. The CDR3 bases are TGTGCCAGCAGCTTGCACAGGGATAACTATGGCTACACCTTC.

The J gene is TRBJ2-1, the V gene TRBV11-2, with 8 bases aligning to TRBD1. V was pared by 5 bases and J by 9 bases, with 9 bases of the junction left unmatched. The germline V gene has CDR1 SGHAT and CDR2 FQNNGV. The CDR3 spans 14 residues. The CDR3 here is CASSPPDRVTEQFF. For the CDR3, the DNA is TGTGCCAGCAGCCCCCCGGACAGGGTTACTGAGCAGTTCTTC.

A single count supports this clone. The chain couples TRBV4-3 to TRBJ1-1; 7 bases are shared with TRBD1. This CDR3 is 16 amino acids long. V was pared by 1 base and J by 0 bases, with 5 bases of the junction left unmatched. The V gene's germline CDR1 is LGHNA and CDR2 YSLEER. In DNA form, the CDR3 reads TGCGCCAGCAGCCAAGGAACCGGGACAGTGAACACTGAAGCTTTCTTT. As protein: CASSQGTGTVNTEAFF.